This T cell receptor beta chain was sequenced in a study of shared clonotypes between healthy human individuals. Worth noting for this clone: Its antigen remains unknown.

From germline, CDR1 is SGHTA and CDR2 FQGTGA. The CDR3 extends over 12 amino acids. V dropped 4 bases and J dropped 5 bases, with 8 bases sitting between them. TCRdb's copy holds only in-frame clones and misses some; the assay was immunoSEQ multiplex PCR. The table lists 1.5 million to 2.5 million clones, 85% to 95% of them singletons, with 1% to 1.5% in the top ten. The naive CD8 fraction comprised CD45RO-negative cells positively selected for CCR7 and excluded terminally differentiated effector memory CD45RA+ cells. Study results and limitations: Between a few donors, naive CD4 clonotypes were shared at a level of about 5%. Only blood was sampled, and tissue TCR repertoires likely differ from blood ones. Depth was large, yet rarefaction showed that sorted-subset sequencing was incomplete.

The genes are TRBV7-3 and TRBJ2-5; D gene ambiguous. This TCR came from a young man in good health. Material for sequencing was naive CD8+ T cells sorted from blood. CDR3 residues: CASSSDGETQYF. Here the CDR3 DNA reads TGTGCCAGCAGCTCCGACGGCGAGACCCAGTACTTC.